The 21 T cell receptor beta chains below come from one sample, sequenced in a study of CD8+CD57+ T cells in acquired aplastic anemia. Using genomic DNA as the template, TCR beta VDJ and CDR3 profiling was carried out. TCRdb re-derived calls from the reads in MiXCR, one entry per CDR3 protein. The sample carries just over 400,000 distinct CDR3 sequences, 55% to 75% recorded once. Input material: sorted CD4+, CD8+, or CD8+CD57+ T cells (not recorded which) from PBMCs. The receptors here all came from a human donor in good health, serving as a control.

On this clonotype itself: This CDR3 fails to terminate in the conserved phenylalanine or tryptophan, so it likely reflects a read error. The DNA is left out, because the CDR3 cannot be placed on it with certainty; the CDR3 is given as TCRdb lists it. The V and J genes are TRBV2 and TRBJ2-5; the D call in the table, TRBD2, was not verified against the DNA. Germline-derived CDR1 and CDR2 are SNHLY and FYNNEI. The CDR3 length is 16 residues, termini included. The CDR3: CASSAGITRAEQILGP.

The chain recombines TRBV12-3 or TRBV12-4 with TRBJ1-2, with D tentatively TRBD1 (6 bases). The CDR3 covers 12 residues. The ends were cut back, 3 bases at V and 6 bases at J, with 8 bases in the middle. Here the CDR3 reads CASSFSGDGYTF. The CDR3 region has the DNA TGTGCCAGCAGTTTTTCAGGGGATGGCTACACCTTC.

This clonotype was detected ten times or more. V usage is TRBV7-8 and J usage is TRBJ1-4; TRBD1 might be the D (6 bases). Germline CDR1 is SGHVS and CDR2 is FQNEAQ. CDR3 length: 14 amino acids. Trimming stripped 5 bases from V and 6 bases from J, with 13 bases between. In DNA, the CDR3 is TGTGCCAGCAGCCCGTCGGGGGCTTATGAAAAACTGTTTTTT. This codes for CASSPSGAYEKLFF.

J is TRBJ1-1 and V is TRBV20-1; a weak D match, TRBD1 (6 bases). CDR3 length: 13 residues. CDR1 is DFQATT and CDR2 is SNEGSKA in the germline V gene (reference sequence). CDR3 nucleotides: TGCAGCGCTCCCCGTCGACAGGCCACGAAAGCTTTCTTT. It encodes CSAPRRQATKAFF.

This clonotype was detected ten times or more. J is TRBJ2-5 and V is TRBV7-6; D is undetermined. Germline assignment: CDR1 SGHVS and CDR2 FNYEAQ. V lost 5 bases and J 5 bases, leaving 6 bases between the germline ends. There are 11 residues in the CDR3. As DNA, the CDR3 is TGTGCCAGCAGCACCTCGGAGACCCAGTACTTC. Translating it yields CASSTSETQYF. The full variable domain, its missing parts supplied by reference TRBV7-6 and TRBJ2-5, is GAGVSQSPRYKVTKRGQDVALRCDPISGHVSLYWYRQALGQGPEFLTYFNYEAQQDKSGLPNDRFSAERPEGSISTLTIQRTEQRDSAMYRCASSTSETQYFGPGTRLLVL.

As for this clonotype: A junction boundary mismatches the germline segment, possibly from a read error. The chain combines TRBV5-1 with TRBJ2-3; D is perhaps TRBD1 or TRBD2 (6 bases each). The CDR3 length is 15 residues. The germline V gene encodes CDR1 SGHRS and CDR2 YFSETQ. The CDR3 DNA follows: TGTGCCAGCAGCAGTGGGGGCGGGGTGCCAGATACGCAGTATTTT. This translates into CASSSGGGVPDTQYF.

This clonotype was observed at least ten times. V gene TRBV12-3 or TRBV12-4 combines with J gene TRBJ1-2; the match to TRBD1 covers 10 bases. With 6 bases clipped from V and 4 bases from J, the junction kept 5 bases outside the gene matches. This CDR3 is built from 14 residues. The chain's CDR3 is CASRTGGAGYGYTF. The CDR3 nucleotides are TGTGCCAGCAGGACAGGGGGCGCGGGCTATGGCTACACCTTC.

The chain links TRBV20-1 to TRBJ1-2; D gene ambiguous. Germline loops: CDR1 DFQATT, CDR2 SNEGSKA (reference sequence). The CDR3 runs to 13 residues. V was shortened by 5 bases and J by 2 bases, with 12 bases between the two germline ends. DNA for the CDR3: TGCAGTGCTGCCCTAGGCGGGAACTATGGCTACACCTTC. Translated, it gives CSAALGGNYGYTF.

The chain combines TRBV11-2 with TRBJ2-1; the D gene is possibly TRBD2 (5 bases). CDR1 and CDR2 (germline): SGHAT, FQNNGV. The CDR3 loop spans 12 amino acids. With 1 base removed from V and 15 bases from J, the gap between germline ends came to 13 bases. The CDR3 sequence: CASSLAEAEGFF. CDR3 in DNA: TGTGCCAGCAGCTTAGCGGAGGCAGAAGGGTTCTTC.

Comment on this clonotype: The CDR3 carries no conserved terminal phenylalanine or tryptophan, so it likely arises from a read error. The DNA is omitted, as the CDR3 cannot be located on it reliably, and the CDR3 follows TCRdb's listing. This chain's CDR3 is CASSMGRATDTQY. The chain is built from TRBV7-3 and TRBJ1-1. CDR1 is SGHTA, CDR2 FQGTGA, per germline. Termini included, the CDR3 measures 13 amino acids.

This clonotype occurred many times. The rearrangement uses TRBV29-1 and TRBJ1-1; no clear D. CDR3 length: 11 residues. V lost 1 base and J lost 10, with 10 bases in between. From germline, CDR1 is SQVTM and CDR2 ANQGSEA. As DNA, the CDR3 is TGCAGCGTTGAAGTACTCGCGACAGCTTTCTTT. It specifies CSVEVLATAFF.

This clonotype was observed a few times. The J gene is TRBJ1-6, the V gene TRBV7-9; possible D gene TRBD1, 6 bases. Trimming stripped 5 bases from V and 5 bases from J, with 10 bases between. The germline CDR1 and CDR2 sequences are SEHNR and FQNEAQ (reference sequence). The CDR3 contains 14 residues. The CDR3 bases are TGTGCCAGCAGCCCTAACAGGGATAATTCACCCCTCCACTTT. It is translated as CASSPNRDNSPLHF.

Comment on this clonotype: At one boundary the junction diverges from the germline segment, which might be a read error. This chain links TRBV5-1 with TRBJ1-2; D gene unclear. CDR3 length: 17 residues. In germline, CDR1 is SGHRS, CDR2 YFSETQ. The CDR3 DNA reads TGCGCCAGCAGCCCGGCGTCAAGGGCTTCCACTAACTATGGCTGCACCTTC. Encoded protein: CASSPASRASTNYGCTF.

This clonotype has a count of ten or more. The chain employs TRBV20-1 and TRBJ1-3; a weak D match, TRBD1 (6 bases). The CDR3 is made up of 12 amino acids. Trimming took off 5 bases at V and 8 bases at J, with 13 bases between the two ends. CDR1 DFQATT and CDR2 SNEGSKA come from the germline V gene (reference sequence). CDR3 loop: CSAGQRRDTIYF. DNA of the CDR3: TGCAGTGCTGGACAGAGGCGGGACACCATATATTTT.

The chain combines TRBV5-1 with TRBJ1-5; tentatively, D is TRBD1 (6 bases). The CDR3 totals 14 residues. Trimming cost V 5 bases and J 11 bases, with 20 bases left between them. CDR1 is SGHRS, CDR2 YFSETQ, per germline. The CDR3 sequence is CASSSDRTVETQHF. CDR3 coding DNA: TGCGCCAGCAGTTCAGACAGGACCGTAGAGACCCAGCATTTT.

V usage is TRBV5-4 and J usage is TRBJ1-1; D unresolved. Trimming removed 1 base at V and 1 base at J, with 8 bases between. This CDR3 comprises 14 residues. Germline V gene sequence: CDR1 SGHNT, CDR2 YYREEE (reference sequence). The CDR3 is CASSLQQQNTEAFF. CDR3 nucleotide sequence: TGTGCCAGCAGCTTGCAACAGCAGAACACTGAAGCTTTCTTT.

This clonotype was detected only a few times. The chain links TRBV10-3 to TRBJ2-2; TRBD2 aligns across 15 bases. The CDR3 covers 17 residues. The V gene's germline CDR1 is ENHRY and CDR2 SYGVKD. The junction had 4 bases not matched to a gene; V was cut back by 6 bases and J by 2 bases. CDR3 loop: CAIRTGLAGGNTGELFF. In DNA, the CDR3 is TGTGCCATCAGGACGGGACTAGCGGGAGGTAACACCGGGGAGCTGTTTTTT.

This clonotype was found once. This rearrangement joins TRBV9 to TRBJ1-6; 8 bases map to TRBD1. Germline lookup yields CDR1 SGDLS and CDR2 YYNGEE. Germline trimming cut 0 bases from V and 10 bases from J; bases unmatched to any gene: 6. This CDR3 region has 15 residues. The DNA for the CDR3 is TGTGCCAGCAGCGTAGAGGGGACAGGACCCTCACCCCTCCACTTT. It specifies CASSVEGTGPSPLHF.

Concerning this clonotype: The junction departs from germline at one end; a sequencing error may be responsible. The V and J genes are TRBV7-4 and TRBJ1-5, with a tentative D call TRBD1 (5 bases). CDR3 size: 14 residues. Germline V CDR1 and CDR2: SGHVT, SQSDAQ. CDR3 sequence (DNA): TGTGCCAGCAGTTACCCAACGCAGGGCCACGAGCAGCACTTT. Its translation: CASSYPTQGHEQHF.

The chain is built from TRBV9 and TRBJ2-5, with TRBD1 identical over 9 bases. CDR3 length: 14 residues. CDR1 and CDR2 (germline): SGDLS, YYNGEE. The CDR3 loop reads CAFNRGRCYGYTYF. CDR3 DNA: TGTGCTTTCAACAGGGGGCGCTGCTATGGGTACACCTACTTC.

This clonotype has ten or more counts. This rearrangement joins TRBV7-2 to TRBJ2-5; 10 bases fit TRBD2. The CDR3 extends over 16 amino acids. Trimming removed 5 bases from V and 3 bases from J; junction bases left unmatched: 9. Germline V gene lookup returns CDR1 SGHTA and CDR2 FQGNSA. CDR3 sequence (DNA): TGTGCCAGCAGCCCTCTGGAGCGGGGGGGCGAAGAGACCCAGTACTTC. Translated, it gives CASSPLERGGEETQYF.